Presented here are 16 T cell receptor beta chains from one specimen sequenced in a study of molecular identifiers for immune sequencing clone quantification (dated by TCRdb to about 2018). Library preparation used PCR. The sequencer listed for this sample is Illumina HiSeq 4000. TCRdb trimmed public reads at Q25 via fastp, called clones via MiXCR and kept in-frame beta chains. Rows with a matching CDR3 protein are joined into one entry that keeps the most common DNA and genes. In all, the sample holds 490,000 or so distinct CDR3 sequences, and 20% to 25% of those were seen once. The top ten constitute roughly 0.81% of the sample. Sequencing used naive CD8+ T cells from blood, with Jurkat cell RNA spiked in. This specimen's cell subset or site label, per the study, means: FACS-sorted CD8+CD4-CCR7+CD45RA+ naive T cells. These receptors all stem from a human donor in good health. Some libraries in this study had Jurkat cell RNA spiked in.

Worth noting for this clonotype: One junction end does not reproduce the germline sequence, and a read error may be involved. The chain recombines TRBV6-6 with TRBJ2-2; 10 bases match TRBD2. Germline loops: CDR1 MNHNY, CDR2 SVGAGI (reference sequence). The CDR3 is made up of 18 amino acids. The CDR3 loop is CASSSTVLAGERNGELVF. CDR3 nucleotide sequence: TGTGCCAGCAGTTCGACGGTCCTAGCGGGAGAACGGAACGGGGAGCTGGTTTTT.

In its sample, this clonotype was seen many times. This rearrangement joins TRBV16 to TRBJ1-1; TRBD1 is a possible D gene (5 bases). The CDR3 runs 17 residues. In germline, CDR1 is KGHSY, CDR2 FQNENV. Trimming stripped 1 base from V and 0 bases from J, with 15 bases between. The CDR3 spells CASSQLGYWGMNTEAFF. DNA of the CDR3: TGTGCCAGCAGCCAATTGGGGTACTGGGGCATGAACACTGAAGCTTTCTTT.

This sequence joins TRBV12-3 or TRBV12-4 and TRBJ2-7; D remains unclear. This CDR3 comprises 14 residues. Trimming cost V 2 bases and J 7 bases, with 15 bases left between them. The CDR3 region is CASSLTLEPWEQYF. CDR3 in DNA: TGTGCCAGCAGTTTAACTCTAGAACCTTGGGAGCAGTACTTC.

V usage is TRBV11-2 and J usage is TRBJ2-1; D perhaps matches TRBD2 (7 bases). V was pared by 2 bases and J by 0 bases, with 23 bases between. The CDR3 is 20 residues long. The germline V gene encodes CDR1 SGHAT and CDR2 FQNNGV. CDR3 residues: CASSLKRSGGPFSSYNEQFF. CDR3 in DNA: TGTGCCAGCAGCTTAAAAAGGTCGGGGGGCCCTTTTAGCTCCTACAATGAGCAGTTCTTC.

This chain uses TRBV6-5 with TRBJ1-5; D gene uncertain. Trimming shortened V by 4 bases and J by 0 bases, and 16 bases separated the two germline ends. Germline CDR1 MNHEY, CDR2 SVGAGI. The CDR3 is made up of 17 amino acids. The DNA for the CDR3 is TGTGCCAGCAGTTTTACGTCGCCCCTCGATAGCAATCAGCCCCAGCATTTT. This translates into CASSFTSPLDSNQPQHF.

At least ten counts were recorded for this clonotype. CDR3 nucleotide sequence: TGTGCCAGTAGTCGCGGACAGGGAAATTCCTACGAGCAGTACTTC. Translating gives CASSRGQGNSYEQYF. The rearrangement joins TRBV19 to TRBJ2-7; 8 positions match TRBD1. V lost 5 bases, J lost 1 base, and 7 bases stayed unmatched. This CDR3 is built from 15 residues. Germline V gene data show CDR1 as LNHDA and CDR2 as SQIVND (reference sequence).

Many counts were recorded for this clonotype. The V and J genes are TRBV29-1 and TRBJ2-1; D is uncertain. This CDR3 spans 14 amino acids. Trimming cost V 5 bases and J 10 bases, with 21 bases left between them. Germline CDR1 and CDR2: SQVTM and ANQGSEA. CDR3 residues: CSVYRADNLGEQFF. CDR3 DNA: TGCAGCGTTTACCGGGCCGATAACCTGGGGGAGCAGTTCTTC.

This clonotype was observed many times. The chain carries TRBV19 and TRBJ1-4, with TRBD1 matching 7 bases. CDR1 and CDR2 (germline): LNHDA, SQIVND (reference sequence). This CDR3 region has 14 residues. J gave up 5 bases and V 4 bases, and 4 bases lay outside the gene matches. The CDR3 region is CASSTTGSNEKLFF. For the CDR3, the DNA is TGTGCCAGTAGTACGACAGGGTCCAATGAAAAACTGTTTTTT.

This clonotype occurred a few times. CDR3 DNA: TGTGCCACCAGCAGAGATAGGGGACAGGGGGTTTATGCTTTCTTT. This sequence encodes CATSRDRGQGVYAFF. The V call is TRBV15, the J call TRBJ1-1; 11 bases agree with TRBD1. CDR1 and CDR2 from the germline V gene are LNHNV and YYDKDF (reference sequence). The CDR3 is 15 amino acids. V was clipped by 0 bases and J by 11 bases; unmatched bases: 8.

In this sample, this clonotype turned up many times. The CDR3, as DNA: TGTGCCAGCAGAAACTCCCTGGGACTTCCGAAAGGGGCTGAAGCTTTCTTT. Translated, it gives CASRNSLGLPKGAEAFF. The chain carries TRBV6-2 or TRBV6-3 and TRBJ1-1, with D possibly matching TRBD1 (5 bases). V was clipped by 6 bases and J by 6 bases, with 26 bases between them. CDR3 length: 17 amino acids. Germline CDR1 reads MNHEY; CDR2 reads SVGEGT.

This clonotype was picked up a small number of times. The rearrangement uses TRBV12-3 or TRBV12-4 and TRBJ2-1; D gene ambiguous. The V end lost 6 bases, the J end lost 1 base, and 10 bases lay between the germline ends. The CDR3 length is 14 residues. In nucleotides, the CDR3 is TGTGCCAGCAGCCTTATTGAATCCTACAATGAGCAGTTCTTC. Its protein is CASSLIESYNEQFF.

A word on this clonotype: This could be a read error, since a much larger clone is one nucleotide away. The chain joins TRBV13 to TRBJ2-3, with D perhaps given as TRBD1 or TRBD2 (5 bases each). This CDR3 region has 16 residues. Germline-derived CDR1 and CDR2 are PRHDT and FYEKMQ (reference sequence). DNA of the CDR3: TGTGCCAGCAGCCCCCGGGACCATATTGCTGTAGATACGAAGTATTTT. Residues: CASSPRDHIAVDTKYF. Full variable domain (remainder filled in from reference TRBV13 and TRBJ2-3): AAGVIQSPRHLIKEKRETATLKCYPIPRHDTVYWYQQGPGQDPQFLISFYEKMQSDKGSIPDRFSAQQFSDYHSELNMSSLELGDSALYFCASSPRDHIAVDTKYFGPGTRLTVL.

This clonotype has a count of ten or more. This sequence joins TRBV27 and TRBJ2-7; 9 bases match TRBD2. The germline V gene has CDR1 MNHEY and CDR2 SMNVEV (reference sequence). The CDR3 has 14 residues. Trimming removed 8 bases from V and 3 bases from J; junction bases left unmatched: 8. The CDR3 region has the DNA TGTGCCAGCGCCGAGGCGGGAGGGTACTACGAGCAGTACTTC. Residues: CASAEAGGYYEQYF.

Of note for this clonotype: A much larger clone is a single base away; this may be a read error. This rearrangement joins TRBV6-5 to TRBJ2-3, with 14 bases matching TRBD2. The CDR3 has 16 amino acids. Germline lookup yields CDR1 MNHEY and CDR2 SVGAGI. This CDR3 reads CASSYGTSGGTDTRYF. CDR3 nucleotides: TGTGCCAGCAGTTATGGGACTAGCGGGGGAACAGATACGCGGTATTTT.

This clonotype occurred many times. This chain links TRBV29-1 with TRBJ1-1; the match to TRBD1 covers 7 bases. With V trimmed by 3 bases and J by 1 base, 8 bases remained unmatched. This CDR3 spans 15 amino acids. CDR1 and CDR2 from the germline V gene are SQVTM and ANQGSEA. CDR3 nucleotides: TGCAGCGTTGATGTGGGAGGGGGCGCGAACACTGAAGCTTTCTTT. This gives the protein CSVDVGGGANTEAFF.

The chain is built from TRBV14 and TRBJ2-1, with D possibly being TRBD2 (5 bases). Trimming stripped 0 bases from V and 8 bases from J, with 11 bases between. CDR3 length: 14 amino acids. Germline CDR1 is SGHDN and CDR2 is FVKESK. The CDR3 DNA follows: TGTGCCAGCAGCCAAGAGTTGCTAGCTTATGAGCAGTTCTTC. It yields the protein CASSQELLAYEQFF.